This TCR beta chain was recorded in a study of blood T cell repertoires in COVID-19. Germline CDR1 reads SEHNR; CDR2 reads FQNEAQ (reference sequence). There are 14 residues in the CDR3. V shed 7 bases and J shed 2 bases, with 14 bases lying between them. Using immunoSEQ multiplex PCR, the repertoire was profiled, and TCRdb retains in-frame clones only, with some absent. The sample yields about 250,000 clones, 80% to 90% seen once. Sample: PBMCs or T cells enriched from blood (not recorded which). This chain connects TRBV7-9 to TRBJ1-1; tentatively, D is TRBD1 (5 bases). The TCR was taken from a woman in her twenties or thirties who had recovered from COVID-19. DNA for the CDR3: TGTGCCAGCATAGCAACGACAGTTAACACTGAAGCTTTCTTT. This encodes CASIATTVNTEAFF.